This T cell receptor beta chain was documented in a study of cytomegalovirus exposure and HLA in healthy donors. The primer mix had 60 Vbeta and 13 Jbeta primers. The assay was immunoSEQ multiplex PCR, and TCRdb's table has in-frame clones only and misses some. The sample consists of 150,000 or so clones, more than 65% of them appearing once. The V and J ends lost 3 bases and 4 bases, in that order; junction bases with no gene match: 5. Germline V gene lookup returns CDR1 SEHNR and CDR2 FQNEAQ (reference sequence). CDR3 length: 15 amino acids. The chain links TRBV7-9 to TRBJ1-4, with 7 bases lining up with TRBD1. The source is a man younger than 35 in good health and CMV-seropositive. The source material was PBMCs. The CDR3 coding sequence is TGTGCCAGCAGCTTTGGGACAGACCGTAATGAAAAACTGTTTTTT. Translation gives CASSFGTDRNEKLFF.